This T cell receptor beta chain was identified in a study of T cells after somatic rescue of genetic block. Profiling relied on immunoSEQ multiplex PCR, and the TCRdb table lists in-frame clones only, not all of them. The sample contains 88,000 or so clones, approximately 90% of which appear only once. V lost 5 bases, J lost 2 bases, and 3 bases stayed unmatched. This CDR3 contains 15 residues. Germline values: CDR1 MDHEN, CDR2 SYDVKM. The chain recombines TRBV28 with TRBJ2-6; 7 bases line up with TRBD1. Sequenced input: peripheral blood mononuclear cells (PBMCs). The origin of this receptor is a woman aged 18-29 years. The CDR3 coding sequence is TGTGCCAGCAGTCCCACAGGGGCTGGGGCCAACGTCCTGACTTTC. Encoded protein: CASSPTGAGANVLTF.